This entry describes one T cell receptor beta chain. Its antigen is unknown. No qualities accompany the bases; no much larger clone lies one base away. The CDR3 contains 13 residues, cysteine and phenylalanine counted. Left in the record is the CDR3 DNA by itself, 39 bases read in frame from the first base. From a lookup of the germline V gene, CDR1 and CDR2 are SGHRS and YFSETQ. V loses 2 bases, J loses 4 bases, and the germline ends lie 6 bases apart. The data originate from a study of shared clonotypes between healthy human individuals (dated by TCRdb to 2018 to 2021). About the full investigation: A couple of women and a few men aged 18 to 49 years were included in the cohort. For each donor, CD4 naive and CD4 memory were each given three plates, CD8 naive was given two plates, and CD8 memory was given one plate. The study deeply sequenced blood TCR repertoires of about 5 healthy adults to estimate repertoire size and the extent of clonotype sharing between individuals. Libraries were prepared and TCR repertoires were sequenced by different laboratories using diverse techniques, in order to increase sequencing depth and limit assay-specific biases. Between about 0.8 and 9 billion PBMCs per donor were obtained by leukapheresis.

The donors were healthy, HIV-negative adults who had no recently reported acute infections or vaccinations. Only Caucasian adults living in Nashville, Tennessee, USA were represented among the donors. Magnetic negative selection was used to enrich CD4+ T cells, after which naive cells were positively selected on CD45RA and the negative fraction became the memory subset. After blood collection by leukapheresis, PBMCs were isolated using Ficoll-Histopaque density gradient centrifugation and then cryopreserved in the vapor phase of liquid nitrogen. Analytical flow cytometry was used to check the purity and quantity of every magnetically sorted T cell population. Genomic DNA was isolated from each sorted fraction and quantified by UV absorbance on a Nanodrop 2000c. What the work shows at the level of the full study, not this receptor alone: Sampling was restricted to blood, and TCR repertoires in tissues likely differ from the TCR repertoires found in blood. Compared with non-shared clonotypes, clonotypes shared by all four sorted-subset donors had higher generation probabilities. The genetic and exposure-history diversity represented was limited by the small number of donors. Pairwise subsampling led to the expectation that sequencing depth would affect the degree of clonotype sharing among donors. Estimated clonotype richness was generally larger for naive than for memory subsets. Incomplete sequencing was indicated by rarefaction of sorted-subset datasets, despite the large sequencing depth. When a handful of donors were compared, the shared fraction of clonotypes was about 5.4% for naive CD4, about 4% for naive CD8, roughly 2.3% for memory CD4, and 0.35% to 0.5% for memory CD8.

TCR CDR3 regions were amplified from genomic DNA by multiplex PCR using the deep immunoSEQ assay. Extracted genomic DNA from each cell subset was spread evenly across all wells of several immunoSEQ 96-well plates, with each plate serving as a replicate. Each replicate PCR for sorted subsets received about 200 ng genomic DNA, equal to some 32,000 T cell genomes. Purified libraries were measured with a Qubit 3.0 fluorometer, size-checked on a Bioanalyzer 2100, and measured again with the KAPA Library Quantification kit. Every immunoSEQ 96-well plate was sequenced on a separate single-read 150-cycle Illumina NextSeq 550 flow cell. Per the authors' processing: Because only junctional sequences without quality scores were contained in the immunoSEQ output, filtering matching that applied to full-length reads could not be performed. To assign V/J genes and CDR3, sequences were annotated using PyIR, a Python wrapper for IgBLAST v1.9, with IMGT germline references. Reads were removed for weak V/J assignments (E-value above 1e-6), missing CDR3, stop codons, out-of-frame junctions, or ambiguous translated residues. V3J clonotypes were defined by identical inferred V gene, J gene, and CDR3 amino acid sequence. To compute the percentage overlap between repertoires, the number of shared unique clonotypes was divided by the size of the smaller repertoire. Repertoire richness was assessed with RTK rarefaction, the Chao1 estimator, and Recon v2.1 estimates of unobserved clonotypes. OLGA was used to compute generation probabilities for all TCRbeta clonotypes that the gDNA method yielded from several donors. In TCRdb, the immuneACCESS table is reduced to in-frame sequences with V and J assigned. These tables do not hold every clone; where another copy was compared, an unresolved V gene accounts for under half, and the others remain unexplained. The V and J calls and the clone size are those of that table, but D and trimming were determined from the DNA. The sample has roughly 2.5 million clones on record, around 90% of them singletons. Clones ranked in the top ten supply 0.11% to 0.15% of the sample.

Sequencing used naive CD4+ T cells sorted from blood. Taken with the paper, the label for cell subset or site translates to: CD45RA+ positively selected. The receptor's source is a man aged 18 to 29 in good health. In this chain, TRBV5-1 is recombined with TRBJ2-2, with no confident D gene call. For the CDR3, the sequence is CASSFPSTGELFF. The sequenced DNA is TGCGCCAGCAGCTTCCCTAGCACCGGGGAGCTGTTTTTT.